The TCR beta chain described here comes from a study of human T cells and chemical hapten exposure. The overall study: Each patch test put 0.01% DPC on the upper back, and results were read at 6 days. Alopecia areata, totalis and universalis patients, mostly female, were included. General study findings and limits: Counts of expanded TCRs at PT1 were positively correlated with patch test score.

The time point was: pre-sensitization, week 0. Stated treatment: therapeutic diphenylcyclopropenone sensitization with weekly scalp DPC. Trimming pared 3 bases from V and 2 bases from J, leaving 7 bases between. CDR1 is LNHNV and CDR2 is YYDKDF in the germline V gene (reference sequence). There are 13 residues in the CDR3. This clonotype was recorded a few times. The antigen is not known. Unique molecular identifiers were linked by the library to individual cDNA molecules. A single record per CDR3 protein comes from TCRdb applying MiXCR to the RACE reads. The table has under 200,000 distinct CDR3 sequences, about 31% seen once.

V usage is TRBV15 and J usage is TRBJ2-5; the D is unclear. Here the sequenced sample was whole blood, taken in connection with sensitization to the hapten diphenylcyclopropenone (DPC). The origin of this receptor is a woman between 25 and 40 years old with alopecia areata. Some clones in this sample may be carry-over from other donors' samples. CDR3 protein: CATSRVLQETQYF. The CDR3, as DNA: TGTGCCACCAGCAGGGTGCTGCAAGAGACCCAGTACTTC.